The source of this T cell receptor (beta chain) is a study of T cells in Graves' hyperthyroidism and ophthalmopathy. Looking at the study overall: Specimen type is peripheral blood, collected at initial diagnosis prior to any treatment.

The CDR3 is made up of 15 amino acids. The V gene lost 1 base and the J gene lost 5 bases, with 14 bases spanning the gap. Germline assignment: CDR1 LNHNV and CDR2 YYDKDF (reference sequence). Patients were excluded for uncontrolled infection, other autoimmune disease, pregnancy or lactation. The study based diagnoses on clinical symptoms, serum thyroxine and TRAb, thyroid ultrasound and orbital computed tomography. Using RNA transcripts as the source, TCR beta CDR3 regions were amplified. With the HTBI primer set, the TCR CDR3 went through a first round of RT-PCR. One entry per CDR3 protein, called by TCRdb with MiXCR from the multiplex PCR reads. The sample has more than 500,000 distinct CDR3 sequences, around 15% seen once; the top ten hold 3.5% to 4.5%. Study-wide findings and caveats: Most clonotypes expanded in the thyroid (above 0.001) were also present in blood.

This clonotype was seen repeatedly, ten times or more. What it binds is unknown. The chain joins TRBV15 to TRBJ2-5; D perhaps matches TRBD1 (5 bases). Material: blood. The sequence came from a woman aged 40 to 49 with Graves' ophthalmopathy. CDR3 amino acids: CATSRGAAKGETQYF. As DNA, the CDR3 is TGTGCCACCAGCAGAGGGGCGGCGAAGGGGGAGACCCAGTACTTC.